This T cell receptor beta chain was identified in a study of blood T cell repertoires in COVID-19. About the research overall: Whether acute or convalescent, the COVID-19 samples came from the United States, Italy and Spain. The analysed material was cDNA or gDNA that came from T cells, B-cell-depleted T cells, or PBMCs.

How the authors handled the data: For nucleated cells, counts were estimated from reference gene primer amplification. TCRdb's table, derived via immunoSEQ multiplex PCR, lists solely in-frame clones and lacks some. The D gene and trimming were derived from the DNA, and the V and J assignments and clone size from that table. The table records under 300,000 clones, 89% of them present only once. Deletions cut 1 base from V and 10 bases from J, with 8 bases between. Germline values: CDR1 SGHNT, CDR2 YENEEA. The CDR3 length is 13 residues. Sequencing used peripheral blood. The rearrangement joins TRBV11-3 to TRBJ1-6; no firm D call. The clonotype comes from a man aged 50 or older with acute or convalescent COVID-19. The CDR3 DNA is TGTGCCAGCAGCTTAGGGTCTCAGTCACCCCTCCACTTT. It translates to CASSLGSQSPLHF.